This T cell receptor (beta chain) was found in a study of T cells in localized non-small cell lung cancer. Study-level results: Only one tumor region was sequenced, so heterogeneity remains possible.

The ends were cut back, 3 bases at V and 7 bases at J, with 11 bases in the middle. Germline CDR1 reads SGDLS; CDR2 reads YYNGEE. The CDR3 has 13 amino acids. The table came from immunoSEQ multiplex PCR; TCRdb's copy has only in-frame clones and leaves some out. The sample includes around 1,800 clones, about a fifth of them seen just once. By share, this clone counts as medium-sized. Its matching antigen is unknown. The TCR was taken from a woman aged 40 to 75 with stage I lung adenocarcinoma. The material sequenced was normal lung tissue next to the tumor, taken before any cancer treatment. The chain couples TRBV9 to TRBJ1-3, with D maybe TRBD1 (5 bases). CDR3 loop: CASSAGTYNTIYF. CDR3 in DNA: TGTGCCAGCAGCGCCGGGACTTATAACACCATATATTTT.